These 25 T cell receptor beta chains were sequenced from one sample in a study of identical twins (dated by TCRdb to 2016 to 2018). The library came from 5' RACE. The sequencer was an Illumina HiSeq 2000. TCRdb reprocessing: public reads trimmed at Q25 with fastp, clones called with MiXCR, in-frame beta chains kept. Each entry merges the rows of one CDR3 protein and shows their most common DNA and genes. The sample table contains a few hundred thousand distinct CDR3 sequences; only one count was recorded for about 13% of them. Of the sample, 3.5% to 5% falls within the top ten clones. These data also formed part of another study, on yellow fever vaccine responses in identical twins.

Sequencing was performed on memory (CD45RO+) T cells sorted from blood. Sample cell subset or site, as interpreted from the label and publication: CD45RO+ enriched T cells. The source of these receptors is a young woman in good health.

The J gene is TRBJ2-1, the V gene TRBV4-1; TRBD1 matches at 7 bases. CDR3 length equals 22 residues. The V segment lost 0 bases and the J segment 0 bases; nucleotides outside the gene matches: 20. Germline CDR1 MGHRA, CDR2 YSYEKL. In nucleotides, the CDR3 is TGCGCCAGCAGCCAAGAGCTAACTGGGACAGCCAAAATCATCTCCTCCTACAATGAGCAGTTCTTC. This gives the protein CASSQELTGTAKIISSYNEQFF.

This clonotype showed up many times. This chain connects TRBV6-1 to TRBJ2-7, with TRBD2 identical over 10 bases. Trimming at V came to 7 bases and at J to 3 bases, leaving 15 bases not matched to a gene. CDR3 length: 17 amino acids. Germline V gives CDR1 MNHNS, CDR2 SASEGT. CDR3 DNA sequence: TGTGCCAGCACAGGGGGCAGAGGGAGCGGGAGGGACTACGAGCAGTACTTC. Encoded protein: CASTGGRGSGRDYEQYF.

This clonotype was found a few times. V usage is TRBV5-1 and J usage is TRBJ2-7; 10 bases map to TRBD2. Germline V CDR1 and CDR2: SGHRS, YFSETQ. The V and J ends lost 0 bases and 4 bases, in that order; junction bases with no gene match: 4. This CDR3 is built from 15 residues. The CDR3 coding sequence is TGCGCCAGCAGCTTGGCGGCTAGCGGGGGTTACGAGCAGTACTTC. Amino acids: CASSLAASGGYEQYF.

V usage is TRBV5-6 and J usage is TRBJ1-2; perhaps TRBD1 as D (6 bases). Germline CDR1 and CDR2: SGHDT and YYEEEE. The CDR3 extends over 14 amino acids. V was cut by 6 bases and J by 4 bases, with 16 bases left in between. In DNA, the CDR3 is TGTGCCAGCACCCTGCAGGGGCCCCTCTATGGCTACACCTTC. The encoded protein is CASTLQGPLYGYTF.

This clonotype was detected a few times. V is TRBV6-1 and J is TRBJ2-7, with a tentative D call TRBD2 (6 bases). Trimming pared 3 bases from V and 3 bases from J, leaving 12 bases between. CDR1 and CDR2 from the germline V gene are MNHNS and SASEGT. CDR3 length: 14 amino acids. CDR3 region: CASSEGGSNYEQYF. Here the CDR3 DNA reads TGTGCCAGCAGTGAGGGGGGTTCCAACTACGAGCAGTACTTC.

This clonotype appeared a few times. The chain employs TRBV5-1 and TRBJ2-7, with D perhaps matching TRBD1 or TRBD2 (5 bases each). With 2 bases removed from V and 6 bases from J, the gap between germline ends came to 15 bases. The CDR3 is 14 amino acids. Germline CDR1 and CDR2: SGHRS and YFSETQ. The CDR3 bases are TGCGCCAGCAGCTTCGAGGGGTTTTCTGCCGAGCAGTACTTC. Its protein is CASSFEGFSAEQYF.

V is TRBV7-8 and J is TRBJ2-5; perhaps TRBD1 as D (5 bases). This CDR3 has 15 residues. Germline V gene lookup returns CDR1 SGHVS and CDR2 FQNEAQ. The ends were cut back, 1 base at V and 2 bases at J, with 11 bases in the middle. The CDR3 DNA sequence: TGTGCCAGCAGCTTAGGACAGCATCTTCAAGAGACCCAGTACTTC. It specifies CASSLGQHLQETQYF.

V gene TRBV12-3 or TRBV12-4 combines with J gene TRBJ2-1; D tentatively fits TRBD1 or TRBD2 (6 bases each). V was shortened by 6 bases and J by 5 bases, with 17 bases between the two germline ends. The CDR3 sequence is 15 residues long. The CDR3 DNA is TGTGCCAGCAGCCGAGGTGGGGGGCCCAACAATGAGCAGTTCTTC. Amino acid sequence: CASSRGGGPNNEQFF.

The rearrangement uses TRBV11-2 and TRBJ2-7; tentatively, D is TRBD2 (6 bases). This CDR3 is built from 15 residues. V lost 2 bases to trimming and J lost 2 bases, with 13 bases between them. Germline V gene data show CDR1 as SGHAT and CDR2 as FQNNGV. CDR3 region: CASSLLLAATYEQYF. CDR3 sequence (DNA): TGTGCCAGCAGCTTATTACTAGCCGCAACCTACGAGCAGTACTTC.

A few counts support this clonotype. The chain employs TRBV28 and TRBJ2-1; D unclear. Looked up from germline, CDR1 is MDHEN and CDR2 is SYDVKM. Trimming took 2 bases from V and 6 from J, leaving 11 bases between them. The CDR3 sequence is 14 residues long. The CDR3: CASSLVGSFNEQFF. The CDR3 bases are TGTGCCAGCAGTTTAGTTGGTAGCTTCAATGAGCAGTTCTTC.

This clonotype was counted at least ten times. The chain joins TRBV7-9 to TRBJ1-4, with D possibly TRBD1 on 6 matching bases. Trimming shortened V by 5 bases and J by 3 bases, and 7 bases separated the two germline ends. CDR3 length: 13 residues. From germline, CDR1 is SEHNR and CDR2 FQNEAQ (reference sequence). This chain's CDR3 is CASSRQANEKLFF. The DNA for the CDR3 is TGTGCCAGCAGCCGACAGGCTAATGAAAAACTGTTTTTT.

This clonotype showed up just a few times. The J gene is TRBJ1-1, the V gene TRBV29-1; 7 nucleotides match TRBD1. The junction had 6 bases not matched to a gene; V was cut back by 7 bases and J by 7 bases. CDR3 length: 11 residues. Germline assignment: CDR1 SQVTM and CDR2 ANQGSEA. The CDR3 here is CSGGGLGEAFF. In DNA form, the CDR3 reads TGCAGCGGAGGGGGCTTAGGTGAAGCTTTCTTT.

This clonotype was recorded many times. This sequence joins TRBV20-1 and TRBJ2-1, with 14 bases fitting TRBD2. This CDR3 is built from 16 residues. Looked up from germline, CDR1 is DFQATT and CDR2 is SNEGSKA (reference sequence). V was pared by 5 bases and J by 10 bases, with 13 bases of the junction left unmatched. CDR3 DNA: TGCAGTGCTTACCCAACGGGACTAGCGGGAGAAAGAGAGCAGTTCTTC. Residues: CSAYPTGLAGEREQFF.

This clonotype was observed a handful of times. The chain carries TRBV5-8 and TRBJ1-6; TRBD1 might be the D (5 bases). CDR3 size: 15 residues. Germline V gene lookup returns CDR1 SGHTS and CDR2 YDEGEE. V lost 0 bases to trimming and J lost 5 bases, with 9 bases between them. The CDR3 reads CASSLAAGNNSPLHF. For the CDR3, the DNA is TGTGCCAGCAGCTTGGCGGCAGGGAATAATTCACCCCTCCACTTT.

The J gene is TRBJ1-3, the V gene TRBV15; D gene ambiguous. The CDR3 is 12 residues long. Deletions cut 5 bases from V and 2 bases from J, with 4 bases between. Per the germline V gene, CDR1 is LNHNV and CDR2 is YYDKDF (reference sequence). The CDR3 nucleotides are TGTGCCACCAGCGGGACTGGAAACACCATATATTTT. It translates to CATSGTGNTIYF.

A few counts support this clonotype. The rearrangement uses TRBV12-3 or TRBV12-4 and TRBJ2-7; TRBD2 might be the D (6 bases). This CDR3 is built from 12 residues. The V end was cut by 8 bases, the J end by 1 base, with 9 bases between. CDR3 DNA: TGTGCCAGCGGGAGGAATTCCTACGAGCAGTACTTC. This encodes CASGRNSYEQYF.

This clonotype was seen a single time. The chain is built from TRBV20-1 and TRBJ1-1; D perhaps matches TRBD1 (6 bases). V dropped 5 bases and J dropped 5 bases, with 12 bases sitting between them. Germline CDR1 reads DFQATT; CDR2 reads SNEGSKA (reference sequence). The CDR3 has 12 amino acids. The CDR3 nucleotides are TGCAGTGCTCTCAGGGGTTTGACTGAAGCTTTCTTT. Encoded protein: CSALRGLTEAFF.

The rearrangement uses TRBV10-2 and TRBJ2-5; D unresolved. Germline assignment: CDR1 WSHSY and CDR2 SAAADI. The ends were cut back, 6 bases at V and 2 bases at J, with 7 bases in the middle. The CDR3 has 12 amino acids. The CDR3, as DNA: TGCGCCAGCAGGTCTGGGCAAGAGACCCAGTACTTC. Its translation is CASRSGQETQYF.

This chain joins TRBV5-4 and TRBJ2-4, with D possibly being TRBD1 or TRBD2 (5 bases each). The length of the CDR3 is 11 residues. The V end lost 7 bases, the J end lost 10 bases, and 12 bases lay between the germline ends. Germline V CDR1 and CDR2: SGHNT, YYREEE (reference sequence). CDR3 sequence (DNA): TGTGCCAGCGGCCGGGACCGAATTCAGTACTTC. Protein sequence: CASGRDRIQYF. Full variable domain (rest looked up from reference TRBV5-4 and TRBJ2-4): ETGVTQSPTHLIKTRGQQVTLRCSSQSGHNTVSWYQQALGQGPQFIFQYYREEENGRGNFPPRFSGLQFPNYSSELNVNALELDDSALYLCASGRDRIQYFGAGTRLSVL.

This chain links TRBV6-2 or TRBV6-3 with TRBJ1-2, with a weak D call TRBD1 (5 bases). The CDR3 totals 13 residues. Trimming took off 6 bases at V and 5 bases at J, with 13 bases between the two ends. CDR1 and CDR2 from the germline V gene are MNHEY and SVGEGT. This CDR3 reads CASRSGTKYGYTF. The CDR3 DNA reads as TGTGCCAGCAGATCCGGGACGAAGTATGGCTACACCTTC.

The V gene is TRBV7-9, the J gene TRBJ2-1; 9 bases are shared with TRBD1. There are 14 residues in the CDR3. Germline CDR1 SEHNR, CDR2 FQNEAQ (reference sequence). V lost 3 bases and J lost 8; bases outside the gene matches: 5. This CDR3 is CASSLTGGFDEQFF. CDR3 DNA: TGTGCCAGCAGCTTGACAGGGGGATTCGATGAGCAGTTCTTC.

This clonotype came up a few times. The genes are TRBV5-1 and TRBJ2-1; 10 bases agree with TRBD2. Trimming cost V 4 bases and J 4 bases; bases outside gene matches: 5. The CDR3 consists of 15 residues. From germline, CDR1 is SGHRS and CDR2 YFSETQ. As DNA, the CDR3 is TGCGCCAGCAGCCCAGCGGGGGGGGAATACAATGAGCAGTTCTTC. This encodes CASSPAGGEYNEQFF.

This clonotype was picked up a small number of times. The CDR3: CASSRTSVEETQYF. The CDR3 DNA reads as TGTGCCAGCAGCCGGACTAGCGTCGAAGAGACCCAGTACTTC. The rearrangement joins TRBV7-2 to TRBJ2-5; 9 bases align to TRBD2. CDR3 length: 14 residues. The V gene end was trimmed by 5 bases and the J gene end by 3 bases; junction bases not matched to a gene: 4. The germline V gene has CDR1 SGHTA and CDR2 FQGNSA.

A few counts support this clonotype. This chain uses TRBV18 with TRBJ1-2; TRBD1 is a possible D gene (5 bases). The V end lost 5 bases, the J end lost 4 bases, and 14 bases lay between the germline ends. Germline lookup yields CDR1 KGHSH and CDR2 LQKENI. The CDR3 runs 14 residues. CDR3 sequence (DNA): TGTGCCAGCTCAGAACGGGGGGATTCCTATGGCTACACCTTC. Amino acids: CASSERGDSYGYTF. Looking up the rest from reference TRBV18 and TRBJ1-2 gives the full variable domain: NAGVMQNPRHLVRRRGQEARLRCSPMKGHSHVYWYRQLPEEGLKFMVYLQKENIIDESGMPKERFSAEFPKEGPSILRIQQVVRGDSAAYFCASSERGDSYGYTFGSGTRLTVV.

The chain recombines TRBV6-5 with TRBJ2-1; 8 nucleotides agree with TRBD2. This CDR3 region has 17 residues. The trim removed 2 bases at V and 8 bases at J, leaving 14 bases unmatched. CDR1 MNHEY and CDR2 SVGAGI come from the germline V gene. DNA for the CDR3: TGTGCCAGCAGTTACCGACTTGGAGGACAGCGGGAGTATGAGCAGTTCTTC. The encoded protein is CASSYRLGGQREYEQFF.